The 6 T cell receptor beta chains below all came from one sample that was sequenced in a study of T-cell memory formation after mild COVID-19 (dated by TCRdb to about 2021). Library prep was done by 5' RACE. Instrument used: Illumina NovaSeq 6000. In-frame beta chains were kept once TCRdb had trimmed the public reads at Q25 with fastp and called clones with MiXCR. A single entry per CDR3 protein holds the most common genes and DNA from its merged rows. A total of a few hundred thousand distinct CDR3 sequences appear in this sample, roughly 20% of them only once. In total, the top ten clones hold roughly 9.1% of the sample. The specimen was PBMCs or a T cell subset sorted from them (not recorded which). These receptor sequences come from an adult woman who had mild COVID-19 (a few samples of this study predate the infection). The sample titles of this study are shuffled in the database, so cell type and time point are left out; the donor was told from shared clones.

This clonotype turned up a few times. V and J are TRBV20-1 and TRBJ2-5; D uncertain. CDR3 length: 10 residues. CDR1 and CDR2 from the germline V gene are DFQATT and SNEGSKA (reference sequence). Trimming shortened V by 5 bases and J by 7 bases, and 8 bases separated the two germline ends. This CDR3 is CSAGLGTQYF. The CDR3 DNA reads TGCAGTGCTGGCCTGGGGACCCAGTACTTC.

This clonotype was counted at least ten times. This chain joins TRBV4-2 and TRBJ2-3; unclear D gene. Germline assignment: CDR1 LGHNA and CDR2 YNFKEQ. CDR3 length: 14 residues. V lost 3 bases and J lost 6, with 13 bases in between. CDR3 protein: CASSQDDGRDTQYF. The CDR3, as DNA: TGTGCCAGCAGCCAGGATGACGGCCGCGATACGCAGTATTTT.

On this clonotype itself: One end of the junction does not line up with germline, which may come from a read error. V gene TRBV29-1 combines with J gene TRBJ1-4, with D possibly TRBD1 on 6 matching bases. The length of the CDR3 is 11 residues. Germline V gene lookup returns CDR1 SQVTM and CDR2 ANQGSEA. DNA of the CDR3: TGCAGCGTCGAAGACAGGGAAAAACTGTTTTTT. It is translated as CSVEDREKLFF.

The chain is built from TRBV5-5 and TRBJ1-2; D gene unclear. In germline, CDR1 is SGHKS, CDR2 YYEKEE (reference sequence). The CDR3 is made up of 16 amino acids. Trimming pared 2 bases from V and 0 bases from J, leaving 14 bases between. CDR3 DNA sequence: TGTGCCAGCAGCTTATCTTTTTCTCCCTCTAACTATGGCTACACCTTC. Translated: CASSLSFSPSNYGYTF.

This chain uses TRBV20-1 with TRBJ2-1; 8 bases match TRBD2. This CDR3 contains 14 residues. The trim removed 3 bases at V and 5 bases at J, leaving 6 bases unmatched. Per the germline V gene, CDR1 is DFQATT and CDR2 is SNEGSKA (reference sequence). The CDR3 coding sequence is TGCAGTGCTAGGTACGGGAGGGCCAACAATGAGCAGTTCTTC. As protein: CSARYGRANNEQFF.

CDR3 sequence reads: CATSGQGDRDSRFLYNEQFF. The DNA for the CDR3 is TGTGCCACCAGTGGCCAGGGAGACCGGGACTCCCGCTTCTTATACAATGAGCAGTTCTTC. The chain joins TRBV24-1 to TRBJ2-1; perhaps TRBD2 as D (6 bases). The V end was cut by 5 bases, the J end by 4 bases, with 29 bases between. The CDR3 covers 20 residues. Germline loops: CDR1 KGHDR, CDR2 SFDVKD.